This TCR beta chain was sequenced during a study of blood T cell repertoires in COVID-19. Turning to the study itself: The United States, Italy and Spain were the sources of the acute and convalescent COVID-19 samples.

The method was immunoSEQ multiplex PCR; TCRdb's version includes in-frame clones alone and lacks a portion of them. The sample shows 150,000 to 200,000 clones, about 86% of them seen only once. Trimming took off 7 bases at V and 0 bases at J, with 13 bases between the two ends. Germline V gene lookup returns CDR1 MNHEY and CDR2 SVGAGI. The CDR3 sequence is 15 residues long. The source is a man in his forties or fifties with active or convalescent COVID-19. The specimen was peripheral blood. The chain has TRBV6-5 and TRBJ2-1; D is undetermined. CDR3 protein: CASTDTRSSYNEQFF. The CDR3 DNA follows: TGTGCCAGCACCGACACCAGAAGCTCCTACAATGAGCAGTTCTTC.